A single sample is the source of the 25 T cell receptor beta chains below, sequenced in a study of T cell repertoires and Cas9 in healthy adults. Here immunoSEQ multiplex PCR was the method, and the copy in TCRdb shows in-frame clones only, minus some. The table has approximately 15,000 clones, 89% seen once. The sequenced sample was Tregs (CD4+, CD25+, CD127-, CD137-, CD154-) from PBMCs; culture status not recorded. These receptors all stem from a human donor in good health.

The chain employs TRBV19 and TRBJ2-3; tentatively, D is TRBD2 (8 bases). This CDR3 contains 16 residues. V was pared by 3 bases and J by 4 bases, with 17 bases between. Germline V lookup: CDR1 LNHDA, CDR2 SQIVND (reference sequence). The CDR3, as DNA: TGTGCCAGTAGTATTTGGGGGACAGCGGGGGCAGATACGCAGTATTTT. The encoded protein is CASSIWGTAGADTQYF.

The gene calls are TRBV11-2 and TRBJ2-7, with TRBD1 identical over 10 bases. The CDR3 length is 14 residues. V trimming: 4 bases; J trimming: 6 bases; junction bases outside the gene matches: 6. The V gene's germline CDR1 is SGHAT and CDR2 FQNNGV. The CDR3 is CASSSGTGVSEQYF. In DNA form, the CDR3 reads TGTGCCAGCAGCTCCGGGACAGGGGTCTCCGAGCAGTACTTC.

The chain employs TRBV5-1 and TRBJ2-2, with a weak D call TRBD2 (6 bases). From germline, CDR1 is SGHRS and CDR2 YFSETQ. V gave up 2 bases and J gave up 8 bases, with 19 bases separating them. This CDR3 has 16 amino acids. DNA of the CDR3: TGCGCCAGCAGCTTCTACCAAGAGCCGGGGGTTGGGGAGCTGTTTTTT. As protein: CASSFYQEPGVGELFF.

J is TRBJ1-6 and V is TRBV5-6, with D unclear. Germline values: CDR1 SGHDT, CDR2 YYEEEE. This CDR3 is built from 15 residues. The ends were cut back, 1 base at V and 6 bases at J, with 11 bases in the middle. CDR3 residues: CASSLRGYLNSPLHF. CDR3 coding DNA: TGTGCCAGCAGCTTGCGTGGATATCTTAATTCACCCCTCCACTTT.

The V call is TRBV5-6, the J call TRBJ1-1; the D gene is possibly TRBD1 (5 bases). V was cut by 3 bases and J by 8 bases, with 20 bases left in between. Looked up from germline, CDR1 is SGHDT and CDR2 is YYEEEE. This CDR3 has 15 residues. This CDR3 is CASSSGGTHLSEAFF. CDR3 DNA sequence: TGTGCCAGCAGCTCCGGCGGGACGCACCTTTCCGAAGCTTTCTTT.

The chain links TRBV5-1 to TRBJ1-1, with D unclear. Per the germline V gene, CDR1 is SGHRS and CDR2 is YFSETQ. Deletions cut 1 base from V and 5 bases from J, with 12 bases between. CDR3 length: 14 residues. In DNA, the CDR3 is TGCGCCAGCAGCTTGTCACATTCGGGGACTGAAGCTTTCTTT. It specifies CASSLSHSGTEAFF. Full variable domain (missing parts from reference TRBV5-1 and TRBJ1-1): KAGVTQTPRYLIKTRGQQVTLSCSPISGHRSVSWYQQTPGQGLQFLFEYFSETQRNKGNFPGRFSGRQFSNSRSEMNVSTLELGDSALYLCASSLSHSGTEAFFGQGTRLTVV.

The chain has TRBV6-5 and TRBJ2-7; 8 bases map to TRBD2. After removal of 7 bases from V and 7 bases from J, the junction contained 9 bases not matched to a gene. The CDR3 is made up of 13 amino acids. CDR1 and CDR2 from the germline V gene are MNHEY and SVGAGI. This CDR3 is CASTSPPSGEQYF. CDR3 in DNA: TGTGCCAGCACCTCACCCCCTAGCGGGGAGCAGTACTTC.

The V and J genes are TRBV6-4 and TRBJ2-3, with 8 bases fitting TRBD1. There are 14 residues in the CDR3. Looked up from germline, CDR1 is MRHNA and CDR2 is SNTAGT. V lost 5 bases, J lost 7 bases, and 8 bases stayed unmatched. As DNA, the CDR3 is TGTGCCAGCAGTCGGGAACAGGGGGTGAATACGCAGTATTTT. It specifies CASSREQGVNTQYF.

The chain employs TRBV27 and TRBJ1-2; 9 bases agree with TRBD1. The germline V gene encodes CDR1 MNHEY and CDR2 SMNVEV (reference sequence). The CDR3 runs 14 residues. The V and J ends lost 4 bases and 7 bases, in that order; junction bases with no gene match: 7. CDR3 sequence reads: CASSSYRGLVGYTF. CDR3 in DNA: TGTGCCAGCAGTTCCTACAGGGGGCTGGTTGGCTACACCTTC.

The chain links TRBV2 to TRBJ1-6; possibly TRBD1 for D (5 bases). CDR1 is SNHLY, CDR2 FYNNEI, per germline. This CDR3 spans 14 amino acids. V was trimmed by 6 bases and J by 6 bases, leaving 12 bases between them. This chain's CDR3 is CASRPDSANSPLHF. As DNA, the CDR3 is TGTGCCAGCAGACCCGACAGTGCTAATTCACCCCTCCACTTT.

The gene calls are TRBV7-2 and TRBJ1-5, with 8 bases lining up with TRBD1. Germline V gene sequence: CDR1 SGHTA, CDR2 FQGNSA. CDR3 length: 17 amino acids. The trim removed 3 bases at V and 6 bases at J, leaving 13 bases unmatched. CDR3 coding DNA: TGTGCCAGCAGCTTGGGGCCGGGACAGGATTTTGGTCAGCCCCAGCATTTT. This gives the protein CASSLGPGQDFGQPQHF. The full variable domain, with the rest looked up from reference TRBV7-2 and TRBJ1-5, is GAGVSQSPSNKVTEKGKDVELRCDPISGHTALYWYRQSLGQGLEFLIYFQGNSAPDKSGLPSDRFSAERTGGSVSTLTIQRTQQEDSAVYLCASSLGPGQDFGQPQHFGDGTRLSIL.

The chain carries TRBV5-1 and TRBJ2-7, with 8 bases matching TRBD2. The germline V gene has CDR1 SGHRS and CDR2 YFSETQ. The CDR3 consists of 15 residues. Germline trimming cut 3 bases from V and 7 bases from J; bases unmatched to any gene: 12. DNA of the CDR3: TGCGCCAGCAGCTACGAACTAGCGGCCGTCTCGGAGCAGTACTTC. This codes for CASSYELAAVSEQYF.

The CDR3 region is CASWGRFYGYTF. In DNA form, the CDR3 reads TGTGCCAGCTGGGGACGGTTCTATGGCTACACCTTC. The gene calls are TRBV25-1 and TRBJ1-2; possibly TRBD1 for D (5 bases). The CDR3 length is 12 residues. Germline V gene data show CDR1 as MGHDK and CDR2 as SYGVNS. V was cut by 8 bases and J by 4 bases, with 11 bases left in between.

The CDR3 region is CASSYSLDSPLHF. CDR3 coding DNA: TGTGCCAGCAGTTACTCGTTGGACTCACCCCTCCACTTT. The chain couples TRBV6-9 to TRBJ1-6; D uncertain. The CDR3 extends over 13 amino acids. Between the trimmed V and J ends, which lost 3 bases and 10 bases, there was a span of 10 bases. Germline V gene data show CDR1 as MNHGY and CDR2 as SVAAGI.

The chain links TRBV7-9 to TRBJ2-5; D perhaps matches TRBD2 (6 bases). Germline assignment: CDR1 SEHNR and CDR2 FQNEAQ (reference sequence). The CDR3 totals 14 residues. The V and J ends lost 1 base and 6 bases respectively, with 12 bases between them. CDR3 DNA sequence: TGTGCCAGCAGCTTAGGTGGGAGCGGGCAGACCCAGTACTTC. As protein: CASSLGGSGQTQYF.

The chain has TRBV7-2 and TRBJ2-1, with TRBD2 as a possible D gene (7 bases). Germline CDR1 is SGHTA and CDR2 is FQGNSA. With 5 bases removed from V and 0 bases from J, the gap between germline ends came to 11 bases. The CDR3 is 15 amino acids. CDR3 sequence reads: CASSVGGPSYNEQFF. CDR3 in DNA: TGTGCCAGCAGCGTCGGGGGGCCCTCCTACAATGAGCAGTTCTTC.

The rearrangement uses TRBV5-1 and TRBJ2-5; 7 positions match TRBD2. The CDR3 covers 16 residues. Trimming at V came to 4 bases and at J to 5 bases, leaving 14 bases not matched to a gene. Germline V CDR1 and CDR2: SGHRS, YFSETQ. CDR3 DNA: TGCGCCAGCAGCCGCGGTCCTAGCGGCGGGTCCGAGACCCAGTACTTC. The encoded protein is CASSRGPSGGSETQYF.

The J gene is TRBJ1-3, the V gene TRBV5-5; D gene uncertain. Germline V gene sequence: CDR1 SGHKS, CDR2 YYEKEE (reference sequence). There are 16 residues in the CDR3. V lost 4 bases, J lost 0 bases, and 14 bases lay in between. CDR3 region: CASSRALGSSGNTIYF. The CDR3 bases are TGTGCCAGCAGCAGAGCCTTAGGCAGCTCTGGAAACACCATATATTTT.

The J gene is TRBJ1-5, the V gene TRBV19, with 10 bases matching TRBD1. The CDR3 spans 15 residues. In germline, CDR1 is LNHDA, CDR2 SQIVND (reference sequence). Losses at the gene ends were 6 bases for V and 2 bases for J; bases not matched to a gene: 4. The CDR3 coding sequence is TGTGCCAGTAGCCGACAGGGGGCCGGCAATCAGCCCCAGCATTTT. Protein product: CASSRQGAGNQPQHF.

This rearrangement joins TRBV5-1 to TRBJ1-4; 7 nucleotides align to TRBD1. Germline CDR1 reads SGHRS; CDR2 reads YFSETQ. This CDR3 has 14 amino acids. The trim removed 3 bases at V and 7 bases at J, leaving 6 bases unmatched. Here the CDR3 DNA reads TGCGCCAGCAGCTCAGGGGGAGTAAGTGAAAAACTGTTTTTT. Amino acids: CASSSGGVSEKLFF.

The rearrangement links TRBV2 to TRBJ2-1; D is perhaps TRBD2 (5 bases). This CDR3 contains 14 residues. From germline, CDR1 is SNHLY and CDR2 FYNNEI. Trimming removed 8 bases from V and 0 bases from J, with 11 bases in between. CDR3 protein: CASLWESSYNEQFF. In DNA, the CDR3 is TGTGCCAGCTTGTGGGAGAGCTCCTACAATGAGCAGTTCTTC.

This clone was detected a few times. The V and J genes are TRBV5-1 and TRBJ2-1, with 7 bases lining up with TRBD1. V shed 5 bases and J 5 bases; nucleotides not matched to a gene: 7. Looked up from germline, CDR1 is SGHRS and CDR2 is YFSETQ. CDR3 size: 14 residues. The CDR3 reads CASRPGTVNNEQFF. CDR3 DNA sequence: TGCGCCAGCAGGCCCGGGACAGTCAACAATGAGCAGTTCTTC.

The chain carries TRBV6-6 and TRBJ2-7; 10 positions agree with TRBD1. V lost 6 bases to trimming and J lost 2 bases; unmatched junction nucleotides: 7. The CDR3 has 15 residues. The germline CDR1 and CDR2 sequences are MNHNY and SVGAGI (reference sequence). This CDR3 is CASSRHGTGAYEQYF. The CDR3 DNA reads as TGTGCCAGCAGCAGACACGGGACAGGGGCCTACGAGCAGTACTTC.

V gene TRBV5-1 combines with J gene TRBJ1-1; D unresolved. Trimming pared 1 base from V and 1 base from J, leaving 11 bases between. Germline V gives CDR1 SGHRS, CDR2 YFSETQ. The CDR3 spans 15 residues. The CDR3: CASSLSGLRNTEAFF. The CDR3 DNA sequence: TGCGCCAGCAGCTTGAGCGGGTTGAGGAACACTGAAGCTTTCTTT. Full variable domain (rest looked up from reference TRBV5-1 and TRBJ1-1): KAGVTQTPRYLIKTRGQQVTLSCSPISGHRSVSWYQQTPGQGLQFLFEYFSETQRNKGNFPGRFSGRQFSNSRSEMNVSTLELGDSALYLCASSLSGLRNTEAFFGQGTRLTVV.

The chain couples TRBV28 to TRBJ1-2; D is unresolved. V was clipped by 5 bases and J by 4 bases, with 5 bases between them. The germline V gene encodes CDR1 MDHEN and CDR2 SYDVKM. The CDR3 spans 11 residues. CDR3 protein: CASSNFYGYTF. The CDR3 bases are TGTGCCAGCAGTAATTTCTATGGCTACACCTTC.